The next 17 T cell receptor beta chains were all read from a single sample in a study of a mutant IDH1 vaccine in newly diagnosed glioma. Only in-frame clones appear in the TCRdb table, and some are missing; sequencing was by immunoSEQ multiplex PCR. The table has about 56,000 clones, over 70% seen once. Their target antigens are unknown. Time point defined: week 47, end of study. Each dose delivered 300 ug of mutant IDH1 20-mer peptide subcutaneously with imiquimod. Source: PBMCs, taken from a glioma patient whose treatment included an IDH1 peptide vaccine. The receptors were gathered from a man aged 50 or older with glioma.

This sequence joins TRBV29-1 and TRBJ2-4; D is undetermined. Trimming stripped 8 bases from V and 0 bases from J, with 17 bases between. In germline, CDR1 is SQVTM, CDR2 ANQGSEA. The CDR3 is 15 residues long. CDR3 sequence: CSLPGRVLAKNIQYF. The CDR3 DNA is TGCAGCCTTCCCGGACGGGTTTTAGCCAAAAACATTCAGTACTTC.

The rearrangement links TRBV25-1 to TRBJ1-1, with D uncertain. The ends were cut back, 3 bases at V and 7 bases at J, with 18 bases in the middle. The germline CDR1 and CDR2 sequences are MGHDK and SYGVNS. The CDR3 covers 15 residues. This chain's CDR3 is CASSDSGSQIYEAFF. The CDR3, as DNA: TGTGCCAGCAGTGACTCGGGTAGCCAGATCTATGAAGCTTTCTTT.

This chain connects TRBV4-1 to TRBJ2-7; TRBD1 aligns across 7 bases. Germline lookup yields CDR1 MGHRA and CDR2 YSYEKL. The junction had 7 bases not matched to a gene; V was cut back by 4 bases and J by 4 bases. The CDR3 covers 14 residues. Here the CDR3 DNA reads TGCGCCAGCAGCCTTCTAAGGGACAGTTACGAGCAGTACTTC. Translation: CASSLLRDSYEQYF.

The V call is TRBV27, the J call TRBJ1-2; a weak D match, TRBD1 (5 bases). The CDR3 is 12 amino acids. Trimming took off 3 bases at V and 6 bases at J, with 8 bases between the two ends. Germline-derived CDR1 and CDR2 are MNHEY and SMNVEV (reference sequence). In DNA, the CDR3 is TGTGCCAGCAGTTTGAAAGGGGATGGCTACACCTTC. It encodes CASSLKGDGYTF.

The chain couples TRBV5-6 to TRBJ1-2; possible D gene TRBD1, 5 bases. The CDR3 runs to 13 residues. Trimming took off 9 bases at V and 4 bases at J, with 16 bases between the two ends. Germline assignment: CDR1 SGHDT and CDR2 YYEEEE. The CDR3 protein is CATGAFGLYGYTF. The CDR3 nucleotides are TGTGCCACCGGGGCTTTCGGCCTCTATGGCTACACCTTC.

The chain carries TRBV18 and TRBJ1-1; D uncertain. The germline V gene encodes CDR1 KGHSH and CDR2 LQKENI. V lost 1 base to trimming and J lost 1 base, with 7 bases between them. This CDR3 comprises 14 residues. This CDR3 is CASSPQSGNTEAFF. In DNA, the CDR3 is TGTGCCAGCTCACCACAGAGTGGGAACACTGAAGCTTTCTTT. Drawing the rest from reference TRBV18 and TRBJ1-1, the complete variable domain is NAGVMQNPRHLVRRRGQEARLRCSPMKGHSHVYWYRQLPEEGLKFMVYLQKENIIDESGMPKERFSAEFPKEGPSILRIQQVVRGDSAAYFCASSPQSGNTEAFFGQGTRLTVV.

In nucleotides, the CDR3 is TGTGCCAGCAGCTTAAGCGTCGGAGGGCTTACTGAAGCTTTCTTT. As protein: CASSLSVGGLTEAFF. V and J are TRBV11-2 and TRBJ1-1; D ambiguous. The CDR3 contains 15 residues. From germline, CDR1 is SGHAT and CDR2 FQNNGV. Trimming stripped 2 bases from V and 5 bases from J, with 15 bases between.

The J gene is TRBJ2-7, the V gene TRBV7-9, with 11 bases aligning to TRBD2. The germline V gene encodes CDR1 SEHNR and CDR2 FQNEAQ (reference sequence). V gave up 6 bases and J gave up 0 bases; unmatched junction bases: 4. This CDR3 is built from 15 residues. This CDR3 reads CASRLTSGSSYEQYF. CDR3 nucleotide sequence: TGTGCCAGCAGGCTTACTAGCGGGAGCTCCTACGAGCAGTACTTC.

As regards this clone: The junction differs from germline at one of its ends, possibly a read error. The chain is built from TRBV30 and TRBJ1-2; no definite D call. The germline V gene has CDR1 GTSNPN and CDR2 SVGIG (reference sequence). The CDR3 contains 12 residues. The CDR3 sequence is CVWASGSYGYTF. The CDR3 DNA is TGTGTCTGGGCAAGTGGCAGCTATGGCTACACCTTC.

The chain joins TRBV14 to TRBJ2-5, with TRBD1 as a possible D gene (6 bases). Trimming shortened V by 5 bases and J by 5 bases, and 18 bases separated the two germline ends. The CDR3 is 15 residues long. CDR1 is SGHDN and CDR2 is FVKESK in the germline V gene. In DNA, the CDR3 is TGTGCCAGCAGCATTTGGGCAGGGGTAAGGGAGACCCAGTACTTC. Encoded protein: CASSIWAGVRETQYF.

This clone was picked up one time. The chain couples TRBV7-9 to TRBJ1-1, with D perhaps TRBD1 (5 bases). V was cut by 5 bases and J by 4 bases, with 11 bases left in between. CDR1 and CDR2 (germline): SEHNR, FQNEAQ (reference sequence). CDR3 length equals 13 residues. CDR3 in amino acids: CASSNTGGTEAFF. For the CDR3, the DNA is TGTGCCAGCAGCAATACAGGTGGCACTGAAGCTTTCTTT.

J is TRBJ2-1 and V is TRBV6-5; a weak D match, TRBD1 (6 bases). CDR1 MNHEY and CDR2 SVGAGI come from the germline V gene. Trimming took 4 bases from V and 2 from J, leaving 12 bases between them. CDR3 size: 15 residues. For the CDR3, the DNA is TGTGCCAGCAGTTCCCGGGACATAGCCTACAATGAGCAGTTCTTC. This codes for CASSSRDIAYNEQFF.

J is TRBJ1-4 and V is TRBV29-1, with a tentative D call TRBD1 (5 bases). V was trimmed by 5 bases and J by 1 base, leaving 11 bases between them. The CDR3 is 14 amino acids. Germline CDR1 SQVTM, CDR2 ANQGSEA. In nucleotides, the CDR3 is TGCAGCGTTCAGGACACTCGAACTAATGAAAAACTGTTTTTT. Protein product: CSVQDTRTNEKLFF.

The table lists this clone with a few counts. DNA for the CDR3: TGTGCCTGGGCGGGAGGGACAGGGGGTGAAAAACTGTTTTTT. Its translation is CAWAGGTGGEKLFF. The V and J genes are TRBV30 and TRBJ1-4; 11 bases match TRBD1. V lost 5 bases and J lost 7; bases outside the gene matches: 6. Germline V CDR1 and CDR2: GTSNPN, SVGIG (reference sequence). This CDR3 is built from 14 residues.

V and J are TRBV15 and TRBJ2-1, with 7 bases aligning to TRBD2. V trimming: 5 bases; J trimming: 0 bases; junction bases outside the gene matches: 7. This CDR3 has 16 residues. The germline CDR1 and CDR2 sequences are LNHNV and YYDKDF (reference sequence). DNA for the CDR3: TGTGCCACCAGCTTTCACGGGGGGAGCTCCTACAATGAGCAGTTCTTC. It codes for CATSFHGGSSYNEQFF.

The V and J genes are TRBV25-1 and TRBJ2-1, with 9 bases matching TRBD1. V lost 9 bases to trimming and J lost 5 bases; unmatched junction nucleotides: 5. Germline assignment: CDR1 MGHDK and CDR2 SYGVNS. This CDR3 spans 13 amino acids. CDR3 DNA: TGTGCCAGGAGGGACAGGGCCGACAATGAGCAGTTCTTC. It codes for CARRDRADNEQFF.

The CDR3 reads CASSLPTEPMNTEAFF. CDR3 DNA sequence: TGTGCCAGCAGTTTGCCGACAGAGCCCATGAACACTGAAGCTTTCTTT. The chain employs TRBV28 and TRBJ1-1; weak D call: TRBD1 (5 bases). CDR1 and CDR2 (germline): MDHEN, SYDVKM. This CDR3 is 16 amino acids long. Trimming left V 3 bases short and J 0 bases short, with 14 bases between. Filled out from reference TRBV28 and TRBJ1-1, the complete variable domain reads DVKVTQSSRYLVKRTGEKVFLECVQDMDHENMFWYRQDPGLGLRLIYFSYDVKMKEKGDIPEGYSVSREKKERFSLILESASTNQTSMYLCASSLPTEPMNTEAFFGQGTRLTVV.